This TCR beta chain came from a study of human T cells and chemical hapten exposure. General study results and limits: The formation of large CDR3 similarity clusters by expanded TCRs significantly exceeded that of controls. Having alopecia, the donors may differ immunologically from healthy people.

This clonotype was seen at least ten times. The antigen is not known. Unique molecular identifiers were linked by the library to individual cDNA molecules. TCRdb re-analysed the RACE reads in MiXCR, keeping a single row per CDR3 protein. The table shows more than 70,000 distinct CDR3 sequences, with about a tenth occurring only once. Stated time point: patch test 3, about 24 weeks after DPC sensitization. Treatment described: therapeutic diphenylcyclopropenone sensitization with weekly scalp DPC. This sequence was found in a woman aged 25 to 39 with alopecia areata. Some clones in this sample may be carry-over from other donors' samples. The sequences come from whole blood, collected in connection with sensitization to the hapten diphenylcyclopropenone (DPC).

The CDR3 bases are TGTGCCAGCAGTCTCCGGGACAGGGGGTACGGTGAGCAGTTCTTC. Translated, it gives CASSLRDRGYGEQFF. The V and J genes are TRBV6-5 and TRBJ2-1; TRBD1 matches 11 bases. This CDR3 contains 15 residues. CDR1 is MNHEY, CDR2 SVGAGI, per germline. Trimming cost V 5 bases and J 9 bases; bases outside gene matches: 9.